The clone carrying this T cell receptor (beta chain) was picked up one time. The sample belongs to a study of CD8 T cells in Susac syndrome. CDR1 and CDR2 (germline): DFQATT, SNEGSKA (reference sequence). The CDR3 has 15 amino acids. V shed 0 bases and J shed 4 bases, with 15 bases lying between them. After extraction with the RNeasy kit, roughly 0.45 to 1 ug of the RNA was reverse transcribed using random hexamers. Each CDR3 protein gets one entry after TCRdb re-called the immunoSEQ multiplex PCR reads with MiXCR. The sample has some 200,000 distinct CDR3 sequences, approximately 90% seen once; the top ten hold about 0.12%. Sequencing of TCR beta was performed on blood CD8+ T cells and on blood CD4+ T cells.

This receptor was identified in a human donor with multiple sclerosis. The chain joins TRBV20-1 to TRBJ1-2; the D is unclear. The sequenced sample consisted of CD8+ T cells from PBMCs. The CDR3 DNA reads as TGCAGTGCTAGAGATGGGAATGAATGGCGCTATGGCTACACCTTC. Amino acid sequence: CSARDGNEWRYGYTF.